This T cell receptor beta chain derives from a study of beta chain features in type 1 diabetes (dated by TCRdb to 2016 to 2019). Regarding the research as a whole: Patients and healthy donors did not differ in mean age, gender distribution, total cell number or subset yield. Naive and central memory subsets were obtained from all 30 or so donors, but regulatory and stem cell-like memory subsets were isolated from only 8 patients and roughly 8 healthy donors. In the study, recently diagnosed type 1 diabetes patients and matched healthy donors were compared on the TCRB repertoires of their sorted circulating CD4+ T cell subsets. A total of 90 million to 130 million sorted cells were examined across all samples, and a strong correlation was observed between cell number per subset and RNA yield.

Overall study results and their limits: Sequencing cDNA rather than genomic DNA could over-represent highly expressing activated cells, although activation and CD3 levels did not differ between groups. Patients with type 1 diabetes made fewer insertions and deleted more nucleotides at VDJ recombination sites, implying thymic rearrangement abnormalities. Type 1 diabetes patients showed a moderate but significant shortening of TCRB CDR3 length in all four CD4+ subsets. Because the HLA sub-analyses included only small numbers of individuals, any influence of HLA type on TCRB rearrangement was left unresolved. PCR might favor shorter templates, but patient and control samples were amplified and corrected together, so any skew would affect both groups equally. Naive, central memory and regulatory TCRB repertoires appeared to be more alike among patients than among healthy donors.

From each donor, a single peripheral blood sample of roughly 0.11 L on average was drawn into heparinised tubes. Using a panel that included CD45RO, CCR7, CD25, CD127, CD95 and CD27, naive, central memory, regulatory and stem cell-like memory CD4+ T cells were sorted on a BD FACSAria II. All sorted populations exceeded 95% purity. PBMCs were isolated immediately by Lymphoprep density gradient centrifugation and stained directly without culture. So that batch effects would be minimized, each experiment stained and sorted samples in pairs, pairing one healthy donor with one patient. The High Capacity cDNA Reverse Transcription Kit was used to reverse transcribe all of the isolated RNA, meaning that expressed TCRB transcripts were what got sequenced. Naive, central memory and regulatory T cell samples underwent deep immunoSEQ sequencing, averaging about 3.57 million total reads per sample. Sorted cells were lysed in RLT buffer, and RNA was extracted using DNase-treated RNeasy Micro or Mini kits according to cell number. To prevent cross-contamination, every cell subset was processed on its own, while patient and healthy donor samples were processed together. Using the immunoSEQ multiplex PCR, TCRB sequences were amplified from cDNA into 87-bp fragments spanning the CDR3 region. Sequencing of the amplicons was done on the Illumina HiSeq platform. Concerning the study's data processing: PCR bias was computationally corrected using synthetic template baselines, reads within Hamming distance 2 were collapsed, and singletons that could not be merged were discarded. By aligning reads against IMGT, V, D and J genes, CDR3 length, and insertions or deletions at six rearrangement sites were assigned. Within each subset, clonotype counts were normalized to the number of sorted cells before true diversity and Gini coefficients were calculated with the tcR R package. Repertoire sharing was quantified using the overlap coefficient calculated on TCRB nucleotide sequences. Drawn from immuneACCESS, this table holds only the in-frame rearrangements with V and J called that TCRdb kept. Clones are partly lost; checked studies trace under half to an unresolved V gene and leave the rest unexplained. The V and J calls and the clone size are those of that table, but D and trimming were determined from the DNA. The sample table records 130,000 or so clones; roughly 10% of these occur just once. The ten largest clones represent roughly 0.75% of the sample.

As to this clone: The antigen this receptor binds is unknown. No much larger clone exists at a distance of one base, and base qualities are not known.

Source material: central memory CD4+ T cells from blood. The TCR comes from a man aged 30 to 39 with type 1 diabetes.

The nucleotides are TGTGCCAGCAGCTTAGGGGCGGCTAACACTGAAGCTTTCTTT. Protein translation: CASSLGAANTEAFF. The V gene is TRBV7-3 and the J gene is TRBJ1-1; 5 matching bases give a weak D call of TRBD1. V is reduced by 2 bases and J by 2 bases, leaving a spacing of 9 bases between them. The germline V gene sets CDR1 to SGHTA and CDR2 to FQGTGA. The CDR3 covers 14 residues, taking in both the cysteine and the phenylalanine. Left in the record is the CDR3 DNA by itself, 42 bases read in frame from the first base.